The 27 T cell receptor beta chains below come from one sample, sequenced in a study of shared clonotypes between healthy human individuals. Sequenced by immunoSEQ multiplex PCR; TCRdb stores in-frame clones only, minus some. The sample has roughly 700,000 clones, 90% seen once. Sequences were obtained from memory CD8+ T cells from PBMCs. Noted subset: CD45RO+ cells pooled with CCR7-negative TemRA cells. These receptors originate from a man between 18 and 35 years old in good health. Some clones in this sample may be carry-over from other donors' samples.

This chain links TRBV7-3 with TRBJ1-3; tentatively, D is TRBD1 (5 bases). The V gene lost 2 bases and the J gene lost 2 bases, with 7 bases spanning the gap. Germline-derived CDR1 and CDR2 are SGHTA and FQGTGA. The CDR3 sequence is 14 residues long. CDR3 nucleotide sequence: TGTGCCAGCAGCTTACAGGGCCCTGGAAACACCATATATTTT. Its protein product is CASSLQGPGNTIYF.

The chain's CDR3 is CASSNMTSGSADTQYF. CDR3 DNA sequence: TGTGCCAGTAGTAACATGACTAGCGGGAGCGCAGATACGCAGTATTTT. The rearrangement links TRBV19 to TRBJ2-3; 12 nucleotides line up with TRBD2. Germline trimming cut 4 bases from V and 4 bases from J; bases unmatched to any gene: 6. Germline V gene sequence: CDR1 LNHDA, CDR2 SQIVND (reference sequence). The CDR3 spans 16 residues.

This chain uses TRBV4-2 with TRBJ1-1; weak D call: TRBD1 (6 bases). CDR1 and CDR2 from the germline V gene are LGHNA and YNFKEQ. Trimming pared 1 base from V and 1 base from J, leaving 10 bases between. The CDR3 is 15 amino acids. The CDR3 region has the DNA TGTGCCAGCAGCCAAGGGGGGCAGGGGAACACTGAAGCTTTCTTT. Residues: CASSQGGQGNTEAFF.

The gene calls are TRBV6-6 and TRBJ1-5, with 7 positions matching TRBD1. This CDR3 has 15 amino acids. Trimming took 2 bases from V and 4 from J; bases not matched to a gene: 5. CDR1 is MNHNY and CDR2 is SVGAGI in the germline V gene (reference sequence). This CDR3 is CASSYLGQLNQPQHF. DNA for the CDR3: TGTGCCAGCAGTTACCTGGGACAGTTGAATCAGCCCCAGCATTTT.

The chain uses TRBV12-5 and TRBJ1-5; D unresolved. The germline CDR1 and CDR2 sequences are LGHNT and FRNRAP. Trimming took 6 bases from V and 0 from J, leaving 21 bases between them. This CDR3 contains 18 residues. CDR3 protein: CASGRFGPEGYSNQPQHF. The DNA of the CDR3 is TGTGCTAGTGGACGATTTGGCCCTGAGGGTTATAGCAATCAGCCCCAGCATTTT.

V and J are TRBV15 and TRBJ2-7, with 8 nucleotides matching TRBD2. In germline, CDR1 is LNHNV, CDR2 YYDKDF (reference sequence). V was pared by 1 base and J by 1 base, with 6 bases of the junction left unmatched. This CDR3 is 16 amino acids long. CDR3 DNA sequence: TGTGCCACCAGCAGAGGAGGGCTAGCGGGTTCCTACGAGCAGTACTTC. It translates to CATSRGGLAGSYEQYF.

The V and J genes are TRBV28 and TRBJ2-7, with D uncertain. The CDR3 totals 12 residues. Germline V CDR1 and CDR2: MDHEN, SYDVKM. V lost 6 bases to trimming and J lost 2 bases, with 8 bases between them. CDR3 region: CASRPMTYEQYF. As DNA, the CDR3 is TGTGCCAGCAGGCCAATGACCTACGAGCAGTACTTC.

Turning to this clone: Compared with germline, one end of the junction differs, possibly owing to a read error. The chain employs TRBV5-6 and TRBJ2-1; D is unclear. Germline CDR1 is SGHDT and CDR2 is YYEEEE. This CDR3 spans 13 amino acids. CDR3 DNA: TGTGCCAGCAGCTTGGAGTTAGCCCGTTTTCCTGTCTTC. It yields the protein CASSLELARFPVF.

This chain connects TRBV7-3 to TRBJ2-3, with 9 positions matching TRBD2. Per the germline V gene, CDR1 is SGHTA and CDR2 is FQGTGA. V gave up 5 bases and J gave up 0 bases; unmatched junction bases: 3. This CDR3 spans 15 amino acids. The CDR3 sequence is CASSLLAGSTDTQYF. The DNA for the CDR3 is TGTGCCAGCAGCCTACTAGCGGGCAGCACAGATACGCAGTATTTT.

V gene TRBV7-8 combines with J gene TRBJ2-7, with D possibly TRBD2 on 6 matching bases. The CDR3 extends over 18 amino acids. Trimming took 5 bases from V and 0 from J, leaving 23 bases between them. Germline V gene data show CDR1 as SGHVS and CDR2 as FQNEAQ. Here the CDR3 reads CASSPTLPFRGGSYEQYF. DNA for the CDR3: TGTGCCAGCAGCCCAACCCTACCGTTTAGGGGAGGCTCCTACGAGCAGTACTTC.

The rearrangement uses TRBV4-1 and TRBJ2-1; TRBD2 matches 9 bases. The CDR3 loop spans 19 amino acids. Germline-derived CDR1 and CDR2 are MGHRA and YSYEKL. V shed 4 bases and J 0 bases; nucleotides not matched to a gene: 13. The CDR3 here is CASSRQGGGSGSSYNEQFF. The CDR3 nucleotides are TGCGCCAGCAGCCGGCAGGGGGGAGGTAGCGGGAGCTCCTACAATGAGCAGTTCTTC.

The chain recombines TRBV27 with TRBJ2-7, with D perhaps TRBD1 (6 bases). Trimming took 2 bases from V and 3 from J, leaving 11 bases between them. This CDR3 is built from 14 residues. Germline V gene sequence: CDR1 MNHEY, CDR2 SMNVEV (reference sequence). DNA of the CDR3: TGTGCCAGCAGTTTAATCCCGGACAGCTACGAGCAGTACTTC. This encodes CASSLIPDSYEQYF.

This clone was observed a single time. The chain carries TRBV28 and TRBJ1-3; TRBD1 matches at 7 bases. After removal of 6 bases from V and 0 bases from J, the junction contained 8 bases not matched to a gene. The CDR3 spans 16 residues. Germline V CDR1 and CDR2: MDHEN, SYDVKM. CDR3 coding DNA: TGTGCCAGCAGACACCCGACAGGGTCCTCTGGAAACACCATATATTTT. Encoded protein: CASRHPTGSSGNTIYF.

The CDR3 DNA follows: TGTGCCAGCAGTGAGACTAGCGTCGGTGAGCAGTTCTTC. It codes for CASSETSVGEQFF. The V call is TRBV6-5, the J call TRBJ2-1; 8 bases align to TRBD2. This CDR3 region has 13 residues. Looked up from germline, CDR1 is MNHEY and CDR2 is SVGAGI. V gave up 5 bases and J gave up 9 bases; unmatched junction bases: 6.

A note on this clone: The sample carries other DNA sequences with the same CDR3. For the CDR3, the DNA is TGTGCCAGCAGTGGCAGGGGGAGCTCCTACGAGCAGTACTTC. Translated, it gives CASSGRGSSYEQYF. The V call is TRBV6-5, the J call TRBJ2-7; TRBD1 matches at 7 bases. The CDR3 is 14 residues long. Germline V gene data show CDR1 as MNHEY and CDR2 as SVGAGI. The V segment lost 5 bases and the J segment 0 bases; nucleotides outside the gene matches: 4.

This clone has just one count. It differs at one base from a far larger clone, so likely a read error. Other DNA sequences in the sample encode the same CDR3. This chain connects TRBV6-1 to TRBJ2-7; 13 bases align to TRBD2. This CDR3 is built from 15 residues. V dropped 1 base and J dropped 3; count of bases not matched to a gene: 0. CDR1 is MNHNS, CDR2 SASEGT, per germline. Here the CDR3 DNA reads TGTGCCAGCAGTGAAGGGACTAGCGGGAGCTACGAGCAGTACTTC. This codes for CASSEGTSGSYEQYF.

The CDR3 nucleotides are TGTGCCAGCAGCCAAGATCGTGGGAACACTGAAGCTTTCTTT. This gives the protein CASSQDRGNTEAFF. J is TRBJ1-1 and V is TRBV7-9; no clear D. The CDR3 sequence is 14 residues long. CDR1 SEHNR and CDR2 FQNEAQ come from the germline V gene (reference sequence). With 5 bases removed from V and 1 base from J, the gap between germline ends came to 11 bases.

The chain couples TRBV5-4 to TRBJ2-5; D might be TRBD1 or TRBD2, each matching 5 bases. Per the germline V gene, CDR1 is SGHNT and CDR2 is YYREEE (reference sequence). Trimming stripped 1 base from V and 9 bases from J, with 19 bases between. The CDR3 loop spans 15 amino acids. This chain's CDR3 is CASSLFPGTLEAQYF. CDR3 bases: TGTGCCAGCAGCTTGTTTCCCGGGACCCTCGAGGCCCAGTACTTC.

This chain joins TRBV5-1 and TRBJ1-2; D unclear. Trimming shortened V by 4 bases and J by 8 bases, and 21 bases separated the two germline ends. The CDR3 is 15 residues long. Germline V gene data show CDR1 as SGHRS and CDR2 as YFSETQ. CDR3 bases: TGCGCCAGCAGCCTACGCGGTGTTTCATTGTTAGGCTACACCTTC. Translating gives CASSLRGVSLLGYTF.

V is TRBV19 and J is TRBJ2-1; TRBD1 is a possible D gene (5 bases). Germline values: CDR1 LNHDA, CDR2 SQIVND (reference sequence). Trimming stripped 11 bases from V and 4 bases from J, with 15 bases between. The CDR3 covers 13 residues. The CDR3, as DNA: TGTGCCCTGAGTAAAAGGGGTTACAATGAGCAGTTCTTC. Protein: CALSKRGYNEQFF.

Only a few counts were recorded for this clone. The CDR3 spells CASSELAGEETQYF. The CDR3 nucleotides read TGTGCCAGCAGTGAATTGGCAGGGGAAGAGACCCAGTACTTC. This rearrangement joins TRBV6-1 to TRBJ2-5; weak D call: TRBD1 (6 bases). The V gene lost 2 bases and the J gene lost 3 bases, with 10 bases spanning the gap. Germline V gene data show CDR1 as MNHNS and CDR2 as SASEGT. CDR3 length: 14 residues.

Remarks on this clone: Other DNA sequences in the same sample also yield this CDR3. This CDR3 reads CASSSGGADTQYF. CDR3 nucleotide sequence: TGTGCCAGCAGTTCGGGTGGGGCAGATACGCAGTATTTT. The chain couples TRBV9 to TRBJ2-3; D gene ambiguous. This CDR3 contains 13 residues. The V and J ends lost 5 bases and 4 bases respectively, with 11 bases between them. Germline loops: CDR1 SGDLS, CDR2 YYNGEE. Full variable domain (missing parts from reference TRBV9 and TRBJ2-3): DSGVTQTPKHLITATGQRVTLRCSPRSGDLSVYWYQQSLDQGLQFLIQYYNGEERAKGNILERFSAQQFPDLHSELNLSSLELGDSALYFCASSSGGADTQYFGPGTRLTVL.

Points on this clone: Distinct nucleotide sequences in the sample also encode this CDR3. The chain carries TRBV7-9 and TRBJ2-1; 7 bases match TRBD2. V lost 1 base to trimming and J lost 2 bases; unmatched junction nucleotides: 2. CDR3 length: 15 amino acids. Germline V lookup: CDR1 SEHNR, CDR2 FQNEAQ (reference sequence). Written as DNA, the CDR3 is TGTGCCAGCAGCTTAGGCGGGAGCCCCTACAATGAGCAGTTCTTC. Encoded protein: CASSLGGSPYNEQFF.

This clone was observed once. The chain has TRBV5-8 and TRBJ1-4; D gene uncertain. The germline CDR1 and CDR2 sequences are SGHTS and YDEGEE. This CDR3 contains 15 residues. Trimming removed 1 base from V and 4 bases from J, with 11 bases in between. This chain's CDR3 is CASSLQGQSNEKLFF. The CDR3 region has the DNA TGTGCCAGCAGCTTGCAAGGGCAGAGTAATGAAAAACTGTTTTTT.

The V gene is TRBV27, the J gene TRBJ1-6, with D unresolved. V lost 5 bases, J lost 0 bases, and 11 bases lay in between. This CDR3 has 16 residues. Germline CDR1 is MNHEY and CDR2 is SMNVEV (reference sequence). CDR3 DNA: TGTGCCAGCAGTCGCACAGTGAGCTCCTATAATTCACCCCTCCACTTT. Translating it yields CASSRTVSSYNSPLHF.

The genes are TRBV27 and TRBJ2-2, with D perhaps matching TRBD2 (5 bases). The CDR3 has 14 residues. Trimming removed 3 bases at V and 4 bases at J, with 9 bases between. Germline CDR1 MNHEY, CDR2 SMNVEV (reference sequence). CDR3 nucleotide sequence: TGTGCCAGCAGTTTCGGGATTATCACCGGGGAGCTGTTTTTT. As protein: CASSFGIITGELFF.

The CDR3 sequence: CASSEGPDYEQYF. DNA for the CDR3: TGTGCCAGCAGCGAAGGACCCGACTACGAGCAGTACTTC. The chain carries TRBV7-9 and TRBJ2-7; D not resolved. CDR1 is SEHNR, CDR2 FQNEAQ, per germline (reference sequence). V shed 5 bases and J shed 3 bases, with 11 bases lying between them. CDR3 size: 13 residues.